This T cell receptor beta chain derives from a study of T cells in Graves' hyperthyroidism and ophthalmopathy. Broader study findings: Ophthalmopathy prediction by the model preceded onset by a median approximately six months. Blood shared most expanded thyroid clonotypes above 0.001.

The V gene end was trimmed by 2 bases and the J gene end by 2 bases; junction bases not matched to a gene: 7. This CDR3 has 17 residues. Germline V CDR1 and CDR2: MGHDK, SYGVNS. Amplification of TCR beta CDR3 regions used RNA as the template. The HTBI set primed first-round TCR CDR3 RT-PCR. MiXCR, run by TCRdb on the multiplex PCR reads, gives a single entry per CDR3 protein. The profile shows hundreds of thousands of distinct CDR3 sequences, about 45% of them singletons. Exclusion followed for patients with uncontrolled infection, other autoimmune disease, pregnancy or lactation. Each diagnosis was grounded in clinical symptoms, serum thyroxine and TRAb, thyroid ultrasound, and orbital computed tomography. As concerns this clonotype: What it binds is not known.

The chain has TRBV25-1 and TRBJ2-3; 10 bases match TRBD2. The sequenced sample consisted of peripheral blood or thyroid tissue (not recorded which). This clonotype was sampled from an adult man with Graves' disease, either hyperthyroidism or ophthalmopathy (not recorded which). The CDR3 spells CASSEAGLAGATDTQYF. The CDR3 DNA reads as TGTGCCAGCAGTGAAGCTGGCCTAGCGGGGGCCACAGATACGCAGTATTTT.